This T cell receptor (beta chain) was identified in a study of Graves' ophthalmopathy and Graves' hyperthyroidism. Study context: Prior to any treatment, peripheral blood was collected at the time of initial diagnosis. General study results and limits: A roughly 80% specificity and roughly 90% sensitivity were achieved by a 13-signature model that separated ophthalmopathy from stable hyperthyroidism.

This clonotype was observed a single time. Its matching antigen is unknown. The CDR3 extends over 14 amino acids. V was shortened by 6 bases and J by 0 bases, with 9 bases between the two germline ends. Exclusion criteria comprised other autoimmune diseases, uncontrolled infections, pregnancy or lactation in patients. PBMCs were isolated by Ficoll-Paque density gradient centrifugation, using roughly 9.7 ml of fresh peripheral blood as the starting material. Beta-chain TCR CDR3 regions were amplified from RNA transcripts. An initial RT-PCR round employing HTBI primers preceded a second-round multiplex PCR. TCRdb reanalysed the multiplex PCR reads using MiXCR and keeps one entry per CDR3 protein. The sample yields a few hundred thousand distinct CDR3 sequences, about 15% seen once.

The specimen was peripheral blood. The TCR was taken from an adult woman with stable Graves' hyperthyroidism. V usage is TRBV12-3 or TRBV12-4 and J usage is TRBJ1-3; D is unresolved. CDR3 protein: CASSPAASGNTIYF. For the CDR3, the DNA is TGTGCCAGCAGCCCTGCGGCCTCTGGAAACACCATATATTTT.